This T cell receptor (beta chain) was recovered during a study of T cells in tuberculosis. A single count supports this clone. Sorting used thawed, overnight-rested PBMC stained with anti-CD3, a viability dye and GMM-loaded CD1B tetramer. The lipid loaded on the CD1B tetramers was C32 glucose monomycolate from Rhodococcus equi. Approximately 100,000 tetramer-negative cells were sorted from each donor. Repertoires were generated with immunoSEQ multiplex PCR, while TCRdb's copy carries only in-frame clones and drops some. The table shows approximately 60,000 clones, with 80% to 85% occurring only once. In germline, CDR1 is MNHEY, CDR2 SMNVEV (reference sequence). V was clipped by 4 bases and J by 4 bases; unmatched bases: 13. The CDR3 runs to 17 residues.

Sequencing was performed on CD1b-GMM tetramer-negative cells sorted from PBMCs. This chain connects TRBV27 to TRBJ2-5, with 9 bases matching TRBD1. The receptor comes from an adult woman with latent tuberculosis. The CDR3 protein is CASSSQQGALSGETQYF. The CDR3 DNA reads as TGTGCCAGCAGTTCCCAACAGGGGGCTCTGAGTGGAGAGACCCAGTACTTC.